The clone carrying this T cell receptor (beta chain) was seen ten or more times. No antigen is known for it. CDR3 length equals 14 residues. V lost 1 base and J lost 6, with 11 bases in between. Looked up from germline, CDR1 is SGHTA and CDR2 is FQGNSA. Quantitative 5'-RACE with molecular barcodes generated TCR beta libraries. One entry per CDR3 protein results from TCRdb running MiXCR on the 5' RACE reads. The sample has over 95,000 distinct CDR3 sequences, about 8.3% seen once; the top ten hold 9.9%. This specimen belongs to a study of CD8 T cells in ankylosing spondylitis. Study-wide points: A TCR beta motif made of several highly homologous variants seemed typical of ankylosing spondylitis blood. Reportedly, matched ankylosing spondylitis synovial fluid was significantly enriched for disease-linked clones. Clones that were linked to disease were CD8+ and were relatively rare in peripheral blood.

This sequence originates from a male donor with ankylosing spondylitis or in good health (not recorded which). The specimen sequenced was blood, either unsorted or a sorted T cell fraction (not recorded which). The chain links TRBV7-2 to TRBJ2-3; no firm D call. The CDR3 bases are TGTGCCAGCAGCTTAGGACATGACCCCGATACGCAGTATTTT. Protein sequence: CASSLGHDPDTQYF.